The rows below give T cell receptor beta chains drawn from one sample of a study of PD-L1 blockade in urothelial cancer. Clones were read by immunoSEQ multiplex PCR, and TCRdb kept only the in-frame ones, dropping some. The data show roughly 63,000 clones, with roughly 79% seen just once and under 7.5% held by the top ten. The source material was PBMCs, sampled around atezolizumab (anti-PD-L1) treatment. The origin of the receptors is a man aged 65 to 79 with urothelial cancer. The CDR3 runs from the conserved cysteine through the conserved F or W. A D gene is named only where the DNA matches it firmly. Clone size is stated in some rows and not others, as once, few, many or a class when expanded.

CASSSGLASGELFF	TGTGCCAGCAGCTCGGGACTAGCGAGTGGGGAGCTGTTTTTT	-	TRBV7-3	TRBJ2-2	TRBD2
CASSLLRDRPYEQYF	TGCGCCAGCAGCTTGCTCCGGGACAGGCCCTACGAGCAGTACTTC	-	TRBV5-1	TRBJ2-7	TRBD1
CASSYRDREETQYF	TGTGCCAGCAGTTACAGGGACAGGGAAGAGACCCAGTACTTC	-	TRBV6-6	TRBJ2-5	TRBD1
CAISGNTEAFF	TGTGCCATAAGCGGGAACACTGAAGCTTTCTTT	-	TRBV7-9	TRBJ1-1	-
CASSATRTPETQYF	TGTGCCAGTAGTGCCACCCGGACACCGGAGACCCAGTACTTC	-	TRBV19	TRBJ2-5	-
CAWTGSGSAPDF	TGTGCCTGGACCGGAAGCGGGAGCGCCCCCGACTTC	-	TRBV30	TRBJ2-5	TRBD2
CAIGGAGQETQYF	TGTGCCATCGGGGGGGCGGGGCAAGAGACCCAGTACTTC	-	TRBV10-3	TRBJ2-5	-
CASTRDRGNGYTF	TGCGCCAGCACCCGGGACAGGGGGAATGGCTACACCTTC	once	TRBV10-1	TRBJ1-2	TRBD1
CASSLGPRDRGGYEQYF	TGCGCCAGCAGCTTGGGCCCCCGGGACAGGGGGGGGTACGAGCAGTACTTC	-	TRBV5-1	TRBJ2-7	TRBD1
CASSQDTDSIGTEAFF	TGTGCCAGTAGTCAGGATACGGACAGTATCGGCACTGAAGCTTTCTTT	-	TRBV19	TRBJ1-1	-
CASSDFGPNTGELFF	TGTGCCAGCAGTGATTTCGGTCCTAACACCGGGGAGCTGTTTTTT	-	TRBV6-1	TRBJ2-2	-
CASRSGANSYNEQFF	TGTGCCAGTAGAAGCGGGGCCAACTCCTACAATGAGCAGTTCTTC	-	TRBV19	TRBJ2-1	TRBD2
CASRGAGTPTGELFF	TGTGCCAGCAGGGGAGCCGGGACACCCACCGGGGAGCTGTTTTTT	-	TRBV6-5	TRBJ2-2	-
CASRGQSNQPQHF	TGTGCCAGCAGGGGACAGAGCAATCAGCCCCAGCATTTT	-	TRBV6-1	TRBJ1-5	TRBD1
CAIRTGNSPLHF	TGTGCCATCAGGACAGGGAATTCACCCCTCCACTTT	many	TRBV10-3	TRBJ1-6	TRBD1
CASSPGTGVYNEQFF	TGTGCCAGCAGCCCGGGGACAGGGGTTTACAATGAGCAGTTCTTC	few	TRBV5-4	TRBJ2-1	TRBD1
CASSLGRVAGANVLTF	TGTGCCAGCAGCTTGGGGCGGGTGGCTGGGGCCAACGTCCTGACTTTC	-	TRBV5-6	TRBJ2-6	-
CASSLTASNRFLGQYF	TGTGCCAGCTCACTTACGGCTTCCAACAGGTTCCTAGGGCAGTACTTC	-	TRBV27	TRBJ2-7	-
CASGLRNNRDRRIINYGYTF	TGTGCTAGTGGTTTGCGCAACAACCGGGACAGGAGGATAATTAACTATGGCTACACCTTC	-	TRBV12-5	TRBJ1-2	TRBD1
CASSLWGSGANILTF	TGTGCCAGCAGCTTGTGGGGCTCTGGGGCCAACATCCTGACTTTC	-	TRBV5-6	TRBJ2-6	-
CASSETYSNQPQHF	TGTGCCAGCAGTGAAACATATAGCAATCAGCCCCAGCATTTT	-	TRBV6-1	TRBJ1-5	-
CASSPGEGNTEAFF	TGTGCCAGCTCACCCGGAGAGGGGAACACTGAAGCTTTCTTT	-	TRBV18	TRBJ1-1	-
CASSRTSGQYNEQFF	TGTGCCAGCAGCCGGACTAGCGGGCAGTACAATGAGCAGTTCTTC	-	TRBV14	TRBJ2-1	TRBD2
CASSPEKANSPLHF	TGTGCCAGCTCACCGGAGAAGGCTAATTCACCCCTCCACTTT	-	TRBV18	TRBJ1-6	-
CASRGQGYSPLHF	TGTGCCAGTAGGGGACAGGGGTATTCACCCCTCCACTTT	few	TRBV19	TRBJ1-6	TRBD1
CASSITGDSGNTIYF	TGTGCCAGCAGCATCACAGGAGACTCTGGAAACACCATATATTTT	-	TRBV9	TRBJ1-3	-
CASSEGQGLRDEQFF	TGCGCCAGCAGCGAGGGACAGGGTCTCCGGGATGAGCAGTTCTTC	-	TRBV5-1	TRBJ2-1	TRBD1
CASSAPGDTGELFF	TGTGCCAGCAGTGCCCCAGGGGACACCGGGGAGCTGTTTTTT	-	TRBV25-1	TRBJ2-2	-
CASSVGQGEEKLFF	TGTGCCAGCAGTGTGGGACAGGGGGAGGAAAAACTGTTTTTT	-	TRBV2	TRBJ1-4	TRBD1
CASSLVGTQNTEAFF	TGTGCCAGCAGCTTAGTAGGGACACAGAACACTGAAGCTTTCTTT	-	TRBV7-2	TRBJ1-1	-
CASSGAGGVTEQYF	TGTGCCAGCAGCGGAGCGGGAGGGGTTACCGAGCAGTACTTC	-	TRBV5-6	TRBJ2-7	TRBD2
CASSLGGTAVSYEQYF	TGTGCCAGCAGTTTAGGAGGGACAGCCGTTTCCTACGAGCAGTACTTC	-	TRBV28	TRBJ2-7	-
CASSQDPPGTGGTYEQYF	TGTGCCAGCAGCCAAGACCCCCCCGGGACAGGGGGAACGTACGAGCAGTACTTC	few	TRBV4-2	TRBJ2-7	TRBD1
CASSQGQGAHYGYTF	TGTGCCAGCAGTCAGGGACAGGGGGCTCACTATGGCTACACCTTC	-	TRBV6-5	TRBJ1-2	TRBD1
CASSLDSGVSTGELFF	TGCGCCAGCAGCTTGGATTCCGGGGTATCCACCGGGGAGCTGTTTTTT	few	TRBV5-1	TRBJ2-2	-
CATYSGGGPRETQYF	TGTGCCACTTACTCAGGAGGAGGGCCGAGAGAGACCCAGTACTTC	-	TRBV2	TRBJ2-5	-
CARGLASEQFF	TGTGCCCGCGGACTAGCTAGCGAGCAGTTCTTC	few	TRBV30	TRBJ2-1	TRBD2
CATSKSGRAHEQFF	TGTGCCACCAGCAAAAGCGGGAGGGCTCATGAGCAGTTCTTC	-	TRBV15	TRBJ2-1	TRBD2
CASSMHRDRGQEYGYTF	TGTGCCAGCAGCATGCACCGGGACAGGGGGCAAGAGTATGGCTACACCTTC	-	TRBV9	TRBJ1-2	TRBD1
CASSKGLGITYNEQFF	TGTGCCAGCAGCAAGGGACTAGGTATTACCTACAATGAGCAGTTCTTC	-	TRBV5-4	TRBJ2-1	TRBD2
CASSSLTSGHGVTGELFF	TGTGCCAGCAGCTCCTTGACTAGCGGTCACGGGGTGACCGGGGAGCTGTTTTTT	few	TRBV7-8	TRBJ2-2	TRBD2
CASSLASGSGTDTQYF	TGTGCCAGCAGCCTAGCTAGCGGGAGTGGAACAGATACGCAGTATTTT	-	TRBV7-6	TRBJ2-3	TRBD2
CASSGQLAGGKTGELFF	TGTGCCAGTAGTGGGCAACTAGCGGGAGGCAAAACCGGGGAGCTGTTTTTT	-	TRBV19	TRBJ2-2	TRBD2